One sample yielded the 28 T cell receptor beta chains listed below, sequenced in a study of cytomegalovirus exposure and HLA in healthy donors. Here immunoSEQ multiplex PCR was the method, and the copy in TCRdb shows in-frame clones only, minus some. The sample shows about 220,000 clones, approximately 83% of them seen only once. Sequenced material: PBMCs. The receptors were sampled from a woman aged 25 to 39 in good health and CMV-seropositive.

This clone was seen only once. J is TRBJ2-1 and V is TRBV10-3; tentative D call: TRBD1 (5 bases). The germline gives CDR1 ENHRY, CDR2 SYGVKD. V was pared by 6 bases and J by 9 bases, with 18 bases between. CDR3 size: 14 residues. The CDR3 protein is CAISPSGNLREQFF. The CDR3 DNA follows: TGTGCCATCAGCCCGTCAGGGAACCTCCGTGAGCAGTTCTTC.

The chain has TRBV14 and TRBJ1-5; D call uncertain. The V gene's germline CDR1 is SGHDN and CDR2 FVKESK. This CDR3 has 12 amino acids. Trimming removed 9 bases at V and 2 bases at J, with 8 bases between. The CDR3 bases are TGTGCCAGTTCTCTGGGCAATCAGCCCCAGCATTTT. Its translation is CASSLGNQPQHF.

This chain links TRBV5-4 with TRBJ2-5; the D call may be TRBD1 or TRBD2 (6 bases each). The V gene's germline CDR1 is SGHNT and CDR2 YYREEE (reference sequence). V dropped 1 base and J dropped 5 bases, with 12 bases sitting between them. This CDR3 spans 14 amino acids. The CDR3 DNA sequence: TGTGCCAGCAGCTTGAGGGGGAGCGGGGAGACCCAGTACTTC. Its translation: CASSLRGSGETQYF.

The chain couples TRBV29-1 to TRBJ1-1; D is perhaps TRBD1 (5 bases). The V end was cut by 7 bases, the J end by 1 base, with 16 bases between. There are 14 residues in the CDR3. Germline CDR1 is SQVTM and CDR2 is ANQGSEA. CDR3 loop: CSARGGKGNTEAFF. The CDR3 DNA sequence: TGCAGCGCTCGGGGGGGAAAGGGGAACACTGAAGCTTTCTTT.

The rearrangement links TRBV2 to TRBJ2-3; D not certain. Germline assignment: CDR1 SNHLY and CDR2 FYNNEI. The CDR3 has 11 amino acids. Trimming removed 4 bases at V and 5 bases at J, with 4 bases between. The CDR3 loop reads CASSGEDTQYF. The CDR3 DNA reads as TGTGCCAGCAGTGGTGAAGATACGCAGTATTTT.

The chain recombines TRBV29-1 with TRBJ1-1; maybe TRBD1 (6 bases). V dropped 5 bases and J dropped 6 bases, with 16 bases sitting between them. CDR1 is SQVTM, CDR2 ANQGSEA, per germline. CDR3 length equals 13 residues. In nucleotides, the CDR3 is TGCAGCGTTCGGGACACCCAGAGGGCTGAAGCTTTCTTT. Translated: CSVRDTQRAEAFF.

V gene TRBV30 combines with J gene TRBJ1-4; a possible D gene is TRBD1 (5 bases). V shed 3 bases and J shed 10 bases, with 12 bases lying between them. The germline gives CDR1 GTSNPN, CDR2 SVGIG (reference sequence). The CDR3 is 12 residues long. In DNA, the CDR3 is TGTGCCTGGAGACCTCCGGGGGGAAAACTGTTTTTT. It translates to CAWRPPGGKLFF.

The chain couples TRBV12-5 to TRBJ2-1; D might be TRBD2 (5 bases). Trimming left V 0 bases short and J 4 bases short, with 16 bases between. This CDR3 region has 17 residues. The germline V gene has CDR1 LGHNT and CDR2 FRNRAP. The CDR3 DNA reads TGTGCTAGTGGTTTGGTATTGAGTGGAGCGGTGTACAATGAGCAGTTCTTC. Its translation: CASGLVLSGAVYNEQFF.

This sequence joins TRBV30 and TRBJ1-5; no reliable D call. The V gene lost 0 bases and the J gene lost 4 bases, with 10 bases spanning the gap. The CDR3 totals 14 residues. CDR1 is GTSNPN, CDR2 SVGIG, per germline (reference sequence). The CDR3 DNA follows: TGTGCCTGGAGTGTAGAGCAGTATAATCAGCCCCAGCATTTT. Translating it yields CAWSVEQYNQPQHF.

This chain connects TRBV4-1 to TRBJ2-7; perhaps TRBD2 as D (5 bases). Germline lookup yields CDR1 MGHRA and CDR2 YSYEKL. Trimming stripped 4 bases from V and 2 bases from J, with 15 bases between. The CDR3 totals 15 residues. The CDR3 DNA follows: TGCGCCAGCAGCCCCCATCCGGGGAACCCCTACGAGCAGTACTTC. This gives the protein CASSPHPGNPYEQYF.

The V gene is TRBV19, the J gene TRBJ2-2; unclear D gene. Germline V gene sequence: CDR1 LNHDA, CDR2 SQIVND (reference sequence). V was pared by 3 bases and J by 4 bases, with 6 bases between. CDR3 length: 13 residues. The CDR3 spells CASSMPFTGELFF. The CDR3 DNA reads as TGTGCCAGTAGTATGCCTTTCACCGGGGAGCTGTTTTTT.

This clone showed up just a few times. The chain carries TRBV11-2 and TRBJ2-7, with 9 bases identical to TRBD2. Germline V CDR1 and CDR2: SGHAT, FQNNGV. Unmatched junction bases numbered 6, after V lost 1 base and J lost 2 bases. CDR3 size: 16 residues. CDR3 in amino acids: CASSLAYSGSPYEQYF. The CDR3 DNA follows: TGTGCCAGCAGCTTAGCCTATAGCGGGAGCCCCTACGAGCAGTACTTC. The full variable domain, with the rest looked up from reference TRBV11-2 and TRBJ2-7, is EAGVAQSPRYKIIEKRQSVAFWCNPISGHATLYWYQQILGQGPKLLIQFQNNGVVDDSQLPKDRFSAERLKGVDSTLKIQPAKLEDSAVYLCASSLAYSGSPYEQYFGPGTRLTVT.

Here the CDR3 DNA reads TGTGCCAGCAGGACTAGTTCGTTTGTGAATGAGCAGTTCTTC. Residues: CASRTSSFVNEQFF. The V call is TRBV27, the J call TRBJ2-1, with D possibly matching TRBD2 (6 bases). Germline-derived CDR1 and CDR2 are MNHEY and SMNVEV (reference sequence). Trimming pared 6 bases from V and 7 bases from J, leaving 16 bases between. The CDR3 contains 14 residues.

The rearrangement joins TRBV6-5 to TRBJ2-1; 11 positions agree with TRBD2. Trimming cost V 0 bases and J 4 bases; bases outside gene matches: 2. The CDR3 length is 16 residues. Looked up from germline, CDR1 is MNHEY and CDR2 is SVGAGI. CDR3 bases: TGTGCCAGCAGTTACTCACTAGCGGGAGTTTACAATGAGCAGTTCTTC. This gives the protein CASSYSLAGVYNEQFF.

V gene TRBV19 combines with J gene TRBJ2-2, with D possibly being TRBD1 (6 bases). V lost 8 bases and J lost 7, with 17 bases in between. From germline, CDR1 is LNHDA and CDR2 SQIVND (reference sequence). The length of the CDR3 is 14 residues. CDR3 nucleotides: TGTGCCAGTTTGGGAAGGGGGAGCGGCGGGGAGCTGTTTTTT. Protein sequence: CASLGRGSGGELFF.

This clone showed up just once. V is TRBV4-2 and J is TRBJ2-1; 10 bases map to TRBD2. This CDR3 contains 15 residues. The germline V gene has CDR1 LGHNA and CDR2 YNFKEQ. V shed 3 bases, J shed 7 bases, and the junction held 6 bases outside the gene matches. The CDR3 DNA reads TGTGCCAGCAGCCATCCGGGGACTAGCGTGAATGAGCAGTTCTTC. Encoded protein: CASSHPGTSVNEQFF.

The CDR3 coding sequence is TGCGCCAGCAGCCAAGGACAGGCCCCTAGCACAGATACGCAGTATTTT. Translated: CASSQGQAPSTDTQYF. The chain joins TRBV4-1 to TRBJ2-3; D is possibly TRBD1 (6 bases). CDR3 length: 16 amino acids. The germline V and J ends were trimmed by 1 base and 0 bases, with 11 bases remaining between them. Germline CDR1 reads MGHRA; CDR2 reads YSYEKL.

The V gene is TRBV27, the J gene TRBJ2-1; TRBD1 is a possible D gene (5 bases). CDR1 MNHEY and CDR2 SMNVEV come from the germline V gene (reference sequence). V was pared by 8 bases and J by 0 bases, with 11 bases between. This CDR3 is built from 14 residues. CDR3 nucleotides: TGTGCCAGCGGGGCCGTACACTCCTACAATGAGCAGTTCTTC. Its translation: CASGAVHSYNEQFF.

As concerns this clone: The identical CDR3 is also encoded by other nucleotide sequences in the sample. The V call is TRBV30, the J call TRBJ1-5; D gene ambiguous. CDR1 is GTSNPN and CDR2 is SVGIG in the germline V gene (reference sequence). This CDR3 comprises 13 residues. V gave up 0 bases and J gave up 0 bases, with 3 bases separating them. DNA for the CDR3: TGTGCCTGGAGTGTCGATAGCAATCAGCCCCAGCATTTT. Translation gives CAWSVDSNQPQHF. The entire variable domain, with the rest obtained from reference TRBV30 and TRBJ1-5, is as follows: SQTIHQWPATLVQPVGSPLSLECTVEGTSNPNLYWYRQAAGRGLQLLFYSVGIGQISSEVPQNLSASRPQDRQFILSSKKLLLSDSGFYLCAWSVDSNQPQHFGDGTRLSIL.

The V and J genes are TRBV5-1 and TRBJ2-1; 7 nucleotides align to TRBD1. Germline values: CDR1 SGHRS, CDR2 YFSETQ. The CDR3 is 13 residues long. V lost 1 base to trimming and J lost 9 bases; unmatched junction nucleotides: 4. CDR3 residues: CASSLQGGGEQFF. The CDR3 nucleotides read TGCGCCAGCAGCTTGCAAGGGGGCGGTGAGCAGTTCTTC.

The rearrangement joins TRBV30 to TRBJ2-7; D is ambiguous. CDR3 length: 12 amino acids. The germline V gene has CDR1 GTSNPN and CDR2 SVGIG (reference sequence). V was clipped by 4 bases and J by 3 bases, with 10 bases between them. The CDR3 protein is CAWNIAGYEQYF. CDR3 DNA sequence: TGTGCCTGGAATATCGCCGGCTACGAGCAGTACTTC.

V is TRBV6-5 and J is TRBJ2-5; D gene ambiguous. This CDR3 has 13 residues. V was cut by 4 bases and J by 3 bases, with 9 bases left in between. CDR1 is MNHEY, CDR2 SVGAGI, per germline. CDR3 protein: CASSFVQEETQYF. The CDR3 bases are TGTGCCAGCAGTTTTGTCCAGGAAGAGACCCAGTACTTC.

CDR3 amino acids: CASSRPGSKNIQYF. The CDR3 coding sequence is TGCGCCAGCAGCCGGCCTGGTTCCAAAAACATTCAGTACTTC. The J gene is TRBJ2-4, the V gene TRBV4-3; D not resolved. V was cut by 4 bases and J by 2 bases, with 9 bases left in between. The germline V gene has CDR1 LGHNA and CDR2 YSLEER. The CDR3 is made up of 14 amino acids.

In nucleotides, the CDR3 is TGTGCCAGCAGTCTAGTCAGGTCAGCCCTTGACGGCTATGGCTACACCTTC. This translates into CASSLVRSALDGYGYTF. The V call is TRBV28, the J call TRBJ1-2; no clear D. The V end was cut by 5 bases, the J end by 4 bases, with 23 bases between. The CDR3 consists of 17 residues. The germline V gene encodes CDR1 MDHEN and CDR2 SYDVKM.

Only a few counts were recorded for this clone. The chain carries TRBV2 and TRBJ1-5; no firm D call. The V and J ends lost 9 bases and 5 bases respectively, with 11 bases between them. The CDR3 extends over 12 amino acids. Germline V gene lookup returns CDR1 SNHLY and CDR2 FYNNEI. This CDR3 reads CASRFQDQPQHF. For the CDR3, the DNA is TGTGCCAGTCGCTTCCAGGATCAGCCCCAGCATTTT.

This clone was observed a handful of times. V and J are TRBV28 and TRBJ1-4, with 8 bases identical to TRBD1. This CDR3 comprises 13 residues. The V segment lost 7 bases and the J segment 8 bases; nucleotides outside the gene matches: 6. Germline CDR1 reads MDHEN; CDR2 reads SYDVKM. DNA for the CDR3: TGTGCCAGCATTAGGACAGGGCTAGAAAAACTGTTTTTT. Its translation: CASIRTGLEKLFF.

This chain uses TRBV19 with TRBJ1-2; D perhaps matches TRBD1 (6 bases). The CDR3 totals 17 residues. V was cut by 4 bases and J by 6 bases, with 24 bases left in between. CDR1 and CDR2 from the germline V gene are LNHDA and SQIVND (reference sequence). The CDR3 spells CASSTQFRGTLKDGYTF. The CDR3 DNA sequence: TGTGCCAGTAGTACCCAATTTAGAGGGACACTAAAGGATGGCTACACCTTC.

The chain is built from TRBV6-5 and TRBJ1-2, with TRBD1 matching 8 bases. Germline V gene lookup returns CDR1 MNHEY and CDR2 SVGAGI. Trimming took 4 bases from V and 4 from J; bases not matched to a gene: 8. The CDR3 loop spans 15 amino acids. Written as DNA, the CDR3 is TGTGCCAGCAGTTCTAACTCAGGGGGCGGCTATGGCTACACCTTC. Its protein is CASSSNSGGGYGYTF.